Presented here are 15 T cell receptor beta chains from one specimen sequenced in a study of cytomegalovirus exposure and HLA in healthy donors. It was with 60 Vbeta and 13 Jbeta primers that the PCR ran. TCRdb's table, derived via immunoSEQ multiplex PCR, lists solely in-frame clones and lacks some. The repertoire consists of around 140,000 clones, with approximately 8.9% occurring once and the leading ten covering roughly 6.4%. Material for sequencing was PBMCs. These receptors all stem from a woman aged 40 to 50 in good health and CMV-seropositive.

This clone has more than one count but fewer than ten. CDR3 DNA sequence: TGTGCCAGCAGTTCTCAAGGGTGGCCAGGGAGGACAGATACGCAGTATTTT. Its translation: CASSSQGWPGRTDTQYF. The chain joins TRBV27 to TRBJ2-3; possibly TRBD2 for D (6 bases). Trimming left V 4 bases short and J 3 bases short, with 20 bases between. Per germline, CDR1 MNHEY and CDR2 SMNVEV (reference sequence). The CDR3 covers 17 residues.

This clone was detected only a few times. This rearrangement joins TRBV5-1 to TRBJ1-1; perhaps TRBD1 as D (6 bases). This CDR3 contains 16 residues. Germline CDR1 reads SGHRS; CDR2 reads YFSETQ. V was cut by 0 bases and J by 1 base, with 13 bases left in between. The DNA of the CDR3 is TGCGCCAGCAGCTTGGCATCCGGGACAAGGAACACTGAAGCTTTCTTT. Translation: CASSLASGTRNTEAFF.

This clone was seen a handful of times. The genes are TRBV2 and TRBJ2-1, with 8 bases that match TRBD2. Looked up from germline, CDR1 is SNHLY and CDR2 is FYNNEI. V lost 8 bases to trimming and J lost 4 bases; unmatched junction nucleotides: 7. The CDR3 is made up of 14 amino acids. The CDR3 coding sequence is TGTGCCAGCCTCGGGGGGGGGATTTACAATGAGCAGTTCTTC. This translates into CASLGGGIYNEQFF.

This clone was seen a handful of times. The CDR3 DNA reads TGTGCCAGCAATACCCTGGACAGCTCTAATGAAAAACTGTTTTTT. Translation: CASNTLDSSNEKLFF. The gene calls are TRBV2 and TRBJ1-4; possibly TRBD1 for D (6 bases). This CDR3 has 15 amino acids. V lost 7 bases, J lost 3 bases, and 15 bases lay in between. Per germline, CDR1 SNHLY and CDR2 FYNNEI.

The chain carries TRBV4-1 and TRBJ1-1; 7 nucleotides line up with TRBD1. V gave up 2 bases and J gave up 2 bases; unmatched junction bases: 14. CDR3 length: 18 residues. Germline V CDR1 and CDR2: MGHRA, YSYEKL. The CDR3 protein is CASSQLDRAVSANTEAFF. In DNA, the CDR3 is TGCGCCAGCAGCCAACTAGACAGGGCCGTGTCAGCAAACACTGAAGCTTTCTTT.

CDR3 sequence: CASSSPMNRGHPSTDTQYF. CDR3 coding DNA: TGCGCCAGCAGCTCACCCATGAACAGGGGTCATCCTAGCACAGATACGCAGTATTTT. V and J are TRBV5-1 and TRBJ2-3, with TRBD1 matching 7 bases. CDR3 length equals 19 residues. The V and J ends lost 3 bases and 0 bases, in that order; junction bases with no gene match: 16. Germline lookup yields CDR1 SGHRS and CDR2 YFSETQ.

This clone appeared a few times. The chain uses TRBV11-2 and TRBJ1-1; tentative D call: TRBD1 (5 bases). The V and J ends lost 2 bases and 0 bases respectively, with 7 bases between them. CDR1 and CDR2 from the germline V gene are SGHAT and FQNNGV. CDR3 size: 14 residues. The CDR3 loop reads CASSLQGMNTEAFF. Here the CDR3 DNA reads TGTGCCAGCAGCTTACAGGGAATGAACACTGAAGCTTTCTTT.

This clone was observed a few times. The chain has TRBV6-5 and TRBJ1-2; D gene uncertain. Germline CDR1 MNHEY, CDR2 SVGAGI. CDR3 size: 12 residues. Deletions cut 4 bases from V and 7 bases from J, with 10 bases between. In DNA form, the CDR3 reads TGTGCCAGCAGTTCAAGAAACGGTGGCTACACCTTC. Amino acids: CASSSRNGGYTF.

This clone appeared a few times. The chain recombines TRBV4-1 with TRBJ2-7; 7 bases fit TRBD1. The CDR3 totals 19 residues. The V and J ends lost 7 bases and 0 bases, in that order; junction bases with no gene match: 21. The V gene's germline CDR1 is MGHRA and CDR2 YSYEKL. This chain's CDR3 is CASTSDPDREQGSSYEQYF. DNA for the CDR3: TGCGCCAGCACCTCGGACCCCGACAGGGAGCAGGGGAGCTCCTACGAGCAGTACTTC.

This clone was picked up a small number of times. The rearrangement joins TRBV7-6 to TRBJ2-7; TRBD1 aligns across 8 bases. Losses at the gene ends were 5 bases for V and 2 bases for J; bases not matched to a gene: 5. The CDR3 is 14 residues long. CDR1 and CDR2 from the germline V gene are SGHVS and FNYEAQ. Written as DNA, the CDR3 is TGTGCCAGCAGCCCACCGGACAGGGCCTACGAGCAGTACTTC. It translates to CASSPPDRAYEQYF.

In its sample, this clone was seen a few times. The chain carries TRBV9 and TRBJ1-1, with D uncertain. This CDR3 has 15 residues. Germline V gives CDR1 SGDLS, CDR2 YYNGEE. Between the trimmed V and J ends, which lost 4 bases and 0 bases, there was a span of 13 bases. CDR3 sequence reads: CASSPHSGLNTEAFF. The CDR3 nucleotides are TGTGCCAGCAGCCCTCACAGTGGATTGAACACTGAAGCTTTCTTT.

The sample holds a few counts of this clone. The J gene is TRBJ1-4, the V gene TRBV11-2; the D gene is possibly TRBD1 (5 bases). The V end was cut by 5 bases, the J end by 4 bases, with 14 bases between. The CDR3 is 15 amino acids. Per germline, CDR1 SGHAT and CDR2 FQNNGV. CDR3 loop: CASSRALGGNEKLFF. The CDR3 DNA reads TGTGCCAGCAGCCGGGCCTTGGGGGGTAATGAAAAACTGTTTTTT.

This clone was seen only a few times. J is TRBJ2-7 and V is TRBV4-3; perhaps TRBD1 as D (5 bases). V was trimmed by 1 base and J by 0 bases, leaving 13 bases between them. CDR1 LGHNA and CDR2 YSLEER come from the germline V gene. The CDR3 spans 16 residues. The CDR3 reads CASSQADRASSYEQYF. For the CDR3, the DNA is TGCGCCAGCAGCCAAGCCGACAGAGCCTCCTCCTACGAGCAGTACTTC.

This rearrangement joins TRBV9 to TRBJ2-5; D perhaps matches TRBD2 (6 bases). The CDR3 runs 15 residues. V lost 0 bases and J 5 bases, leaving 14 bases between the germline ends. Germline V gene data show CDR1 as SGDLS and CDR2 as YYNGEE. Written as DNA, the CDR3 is TGTGCCAGCAGCGTAGAGGAGGGGTTGGGGGAGACCCAGTACTTC. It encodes CASSVEEGLGETQYF.

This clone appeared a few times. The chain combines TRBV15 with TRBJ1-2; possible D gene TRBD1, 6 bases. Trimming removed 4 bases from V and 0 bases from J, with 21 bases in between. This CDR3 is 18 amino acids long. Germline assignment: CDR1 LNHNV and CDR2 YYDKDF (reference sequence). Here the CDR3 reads CATSNRGRGQFSNYGYTF. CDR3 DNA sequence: TGTGCCACCAGCAACCGAGGCCGTGGACAGTTCTCTAACTATGGCTACACCTTC.